A selection of T cell receptor beta chains follows, all from one sample in a study of human T cells and chemical hapten exposure. TCRdb passed the RACE reads through MiXCR, listing each CDR3 protein once. The table lists about 70,000 distinct CDR3 sequences, around 6.1% of them singletons, with 3.4% in the top ten. The sample taken for sequencing was whole blood. The receptors shown here come from a female donor in good health. Some clones in this sample may be carry-over from other donors' samples. Each CDR3 is given with its conserved first and last residue. The D gene is left open where the match is weak. Clone sizes are given selectively: once, few, many, or a class where the clone is expanded.

V gene,D gene,CDR3 length,clone size,J gene,CDR3 DNA,CDR3 protein
TRBV15,TRBD2,14,-,TRBJ2-7,TGTGCCACCAGCAGTTGGGCGGGAGACTACGAGCAGTACTTC,CATSSWAGDYEQYF
TRBV20-1,-,14,many,TRBJ2-7,TGCAGTGCTAGGAAGTATCGACAGGTTATCGAGCAGTACTTC,CSARKYRQVIEQYF
TRBV2,-,14,few,TRBJ2-7,TGTGCCAGCCTCCTCCATCAGTCTGCCTACGAGCAGTACTTC,CASLLHQSAYEQYF
TRBV30,TRBD1,13,-,TRBJ1-1,TGTGCCTGGAGTGTAGGACAGGGCACTGAAGCTTTCTTT,CAWSVGQGTEAFF
TRBV20-1,-,12,few,TRBJ2-1,TGCAGTGCCCACCCTCGGCCCCATGAGCAGTTCTTC,CSAHPRPHEQFF
TRBV20-1,-,15,few,TRBJ1-6,TGCAGTGCTCCGACGATCCGGACGGCTAATTCACCCCTCAACTTT,CSAPTIRTANSPLNF
TRBV6-2/TRBV6-3,TRBD2,17,-,TRBJ2-3,TGTGCCAGCAGTTACTCTTCTCAAGCGGGGGACACAGATACGCAGTATTTT,CASSYSSQAGDTDTQYF
TRBV2,TRBD1,19,-,TRBJ1-6,TGTGCCAGCAGTGATTTTAGCGGTACAGGGGGCTCCTATAATTCACCCCTCCACTTT,CASSDFSGTGGSYNSPLHF
TRBV6-1,-,16,many,TRBJ2-6,TGTGCCAGCAGGCTGGACCACGGCTCTGGGGCCAACGTCCTGACTTTC,CASRLDHGSGANVLTF
TRBV11-2,TRBD2,14,many,TRBJ2-7,TGTGCCAGCAGCTTATCTAGCGGGACTGGGGAGCAGTACTTC,CASSLSSGTGEQYF